These 25 T cell receptor beta chains share one sample of origin, sequenced in a study of spatial heterogeneity in lung cancer. TCRdb used MiXCR to reprocess the 5' RACE reads, holding one entry per CDR3 protein. Counted here are about 47,000 distinct CDR3 sequences, over 9.5% occurring once; the ten biggest clones make up 30% to 35%. The time point is: blood at routine non-recurrence follow-up after resection. Sequencing was performed on PBMCs, taken at follow-up. These receptor sequences come from a male donor with early-stage non-small cell lung cancer.

This clonotype has just a few counts. V and J are TRBV7-2 and TRBJ1-1; D is unclear. V lost 1 base, J lost 5 bases, and 8 bases lay in between. Per germline, CDR1 SGHTA and CDR2 FQGNSA. This CDR3 is 13 amino acids long. The CDR3 DNA sequence: TGTGCCAGCAGCTTAGTAGCAGATACTGAAGCTTTCTTT. Translated: CASSLVADTEAFF.

This clonotype was picked up many times. This CDR3 reads CSARDGLNEKLFF. For the CDR3, the DNA is TGCAGTGCTAGAGACGGTCTGAATGAAAAACTGTTTTTT. The chain carries TRBV20-1 and TRBJ1-4; the D is unclear. The CDR3 runs to 13 residues. Germline CDR1 DFQATT, CDR2 SNEGSKA (reference sequence). V was trimmed by 0 bases and J by 5 bases, leaving 7 bases between them.

V is TRBV15 and J is TRBJ2-5, with D possibly being TRBD1 or TRBD2 (5 bases each). The ends were cut back, 7 bases at V and 5 bases at J, with 17 bases in the middle. The CDR3 has 14 amino acids. CDR1 is LNHNV and CDR2 is YYDKDF in the germline V gene (reference sequence). The CDR3 region has the DNA TGTGCCACCATTAACCGGGGACCGGGGGAGACCCAGTACTTC. Translation gives CATINRGPGETQYF.

This clonotype was recorded at least ten times. The CDR3 nucleotides are TGTGCCAGCAGCCAAGATCGTTCGACACTTCCCGTCTATGGCTACACCTTC. Protein sequence: CASSQDRSTLPVYGYTF. This chain links TRBV4-2 with TRBJ1-2; D gene ambiguous. Germline loops: CDR1 LGHNA, CDR2 YNFKEQ. V was shortened by 0 bases and J by 4 bases, with 18 bases between the two germline ends. CDR3 length equals 17 residues.

Judged by abundance, this clonotype is medium-sized. The rearrangement uses TRBV27 and TRBJ1-5; D uncertain. The CDR3 is 12 residues long. V lost 3 bases, J lost 11 bases, and 11 bases lay in between. CDR1 and CDR2 (germline): MNHEY, SMNVEV (reference sequence). CDR3 residues: CASSFNGAAQHF. The CDR3 DNA is TGTGCCAGCAGTTTCAACGGAGCAGCCCAGCATTTT.

The chain links TRBV3-1 to TRBJ1-5; D not certain. The CDR3 is 13 residues long. The germline V gene encodes CDR1 LGHDT and CDR2 YNNKEL (reference sequence). Between the trimmed V and J ends, which lost 0 bases and 7 bases, there was a span of 7 bases. CDR3 bases: TGTGCCAGCAGCCAAGATCAAAACCAGCCCCAGCATTTT. Encoded protein: CASSQDQNQPQHF.

This clonotype has at least ten counts. The gene calls are TRBV20-1 and TRBJ2-3, with D unresolved. This CDR3 is built from 12 residues. The germline V gene encodes CDR1 DFQATT and CDR2 SNEGSKA (reference sequence). V gave up 4 bases and J gave up 1 base, with 6 bases separating them. CDR3 loop: CSATLGTDTQYF. The DNA of the CDR3 is TGCAGTGCTACCCTCGGCACAGATACGCAGTATTTT.

This clonotype was seen at least ten times. The gene calls are TRBV4-3 and TRBJ1-4; the D gene is possibly TRBD1 (6 bases). The CDR3 length is 15 residues. Per germline, CDR1 LGHNA and CDR2 YSLEER. Trimming stripped 4 bases from V and 8 bases from J, with 17 bases between. CDR3 loop: CASSPTGWAREKLFF. The DNA for the CDR3 is TGCGCCAGCAGCCCAACAGGGTGGGCTAGGGAAAAACTGTTTTTT.

This chain links TRBV12-3 or TRBV12-4 with TRBJ2-1; 8 bases match TRBD1. The ends lost 3 bases at V and 14 bases at J; junction bases unmatched: 6. This CDR3 is built from 12 residues. CDR3 DNA sequence: TGTGCCAGCAGTTTCGGACAGGGTCGGGAGTTCTTC. This translates into CASSFGQGREFF.

In this sample, this clonotype turned up many times. The chain combines TRBV18 with TRBJ1-6, with 9 bases identical to TRBD1. CDR3 size: 15 residues. The J segment lost 9 bases and the V segment lost 3 bases, leaving 6 bases of the junction unmatched. Germline CDR1 reads KGHSH; CDR2 reads LQKENI. The CDR3 protein is CASSPTGGNGSPLHF. The CDR3 nucleotides are TGTGCCAGCTCACCGACAGGGGGGAATGGTTCACCCCTCCACTTT.

In the case of this clonotype: This clone may be a read error of a much larger clone one base away. The genes are TRBV3-1 and TRBJ2-7, with TRBD1 matching 7 bases. Germline CDR1 LGHDT, CDR2 YNNKEL (reference sequence). This CDR3 has 13 residues. The CDR3 here is CASSQPGQFEQNF. The CDR3 nucleotides are TGTGCCAGCAGCCAACCGGGACAGTTCGAGCAGAACTTC.

This clonotype was observed many times. This chain connects TRBV20-1 to TRBJ2-7, with TRBD1 matching over 10 bases. Germline V gene sequence: CDR1 DFQATT, CDR2 SNEGSKA (reference sequence). CDR3 length equals 13 residues. J was trimmed by 5 bases and V by 6 bases; bases with no gene match: 7. DNA for the CDR3: TGCAGTGCCAGGGACGGACAGGGGGACGAGCAGTACTTC. This translates into CSARDGQGDEQYF.

With regard to this clonotype: One junction end disagrees with the germline gene, perhaps due to a read error. The rearrangement joins TRBV2 to TRBJ1-3; 9 bases map to TRBD1. This CDR3 has 14 amino acids. Per germline, CDR1 SNHLY and CDR2 FYNNEI. CDR3 in amino acids: CASREGTGWNTIYF. CDR3 nucleotide sequence: TGTGCCAGCAGAGAAGGGACAGGGTGGAACACCATATATTTT.

This clonotype was seen many times. J is TRBJ2-7 and V is TRBV11-2; 7 bases fit TRBD1. V lost 5 bases and J lost 1; bases outside the gene matches: 5. Germline-derived CDR1 and CDR2 are SGHAT and FQNNGV. The CDR3 spans 14 residues. Here the CDR3 DNA reads TGTGCCAGCAGCCCCCCGGGACAGTCCTACGAGCAGTACTTC. Residues: CASSPPGQSYEQYF.

The chain links TRBV28 to TRBJ1-1; D gene uncertain. Germline CDR1 is MDHEN and CDR2 is SYDVKM. Trimming took 8 bases from V and 5 from J, leaving 15 bases between them. This CDR3 is 13 amino acids long. CDR3 sequence: CASVGGAWTEAFF. DNA of the CDR3: TGTGCCAGCGTAGGAGGCGCTTGGACTGAAGCTTTCTTT.

The V call is TRBV9, the J call TRBJ2-5; unclear D gene. V lost 4 bases and J lost 0, with 4 bases in between. Germline CDR1 and CDR2: SGDLS and YYNGEE. The CDR3 covers 12 residues. The CDR3, as DNA: TGTGCCAGCAGCCTTAACCAAGAGACCCAGTACTTC. This encodes CASSLNQETQYF. Variable domain in full (rest from reference TRBV9 and TRBJ2-5): DSGVTQTPKHLITATGQRVTLRCSPRSGDLSVYWYQQSLDQGLQFLIQYYNGEERAKGNILERFSAQQFPDLHSELNLSSLELGDSALYFCASSLNQETQYFGPGTRLLVL.

This clonotype was counted ten times or more. The chain recombines TRBV7-2 with TRBJ2-6, with a tentative D call TRBD1 (5 bases). Germline assignment: CDR1 SGHTA and CDR2 FQGNSA. This CDR3 region has 15 residues. The V gene lost 5 bases and the J gene lost 3 bases, with 11 bases spanning the gap. In nucleotides, the CDR3 is TGTGCCAGCAGCATCCAGGGTAGTGGGGCCAACGTCCTGACTTTC. Protein product: CASSIQGSGANVLTF.

This clonotype was recorded many times. The genes are TRBV12-3 or TRBV12-4 and TRBJ2-5; no clear D gene. CDR3 length: 14 residues. Trimming removed 6 bases at V and 7 bases at J, with 18 bases between. CDR3 amino acids: CASRLDANLGTQYF. CDR3 DNA sequence: TGTGCCAGCAGACTGGACGCGAACTTGGGGACCCAGTACTTC.

The rearrangement joins TRBV2 to TRBJ2-7, with 9 bases that match TRBD2. The CDR3 is 13 amino acids. Germline CDR1 is SNHLY and CDR2 is FYNNEI. The V segment lost 6 bases and the J segment 8 bases; nucleotides outside the gene matches: 8. In DNA form, the CDR3 reads TGTGCCAGCAGAGAGGAGCGGGAGGCCCAGCAGTACTTC. Translating gives CASREEREAQQYF.

This clonotype was observed many times. This chain uses TRBV20-1 with TRBJ2-1; TRBD2 aligns across 10 bases. Germline V gene lookup returns CDR1 DFQATT and CDR2 SNEGSKA (reference sequence). The CDR3 length is 16 residues. V trimming: 3 bases; J trimming: 8 bases; junction bases outside the gene matches: 13. The CDR3 DNA reads as TGCAGTGCTAGGCCCCTACTAGCGGGAAATGATGATGAGCAGTTCTTC. Translation: CSARPLLAGNDDEQFF.

This clonotype was counted many times. The chain is built from TRBV6-6 and TRBJ1-6; tentatively, D is TRBD1 (5 bases). Germline lookup yields CDR1 MNHNY and CDR2 SVGAGI (reference sequence). With 5 bases removed from V and 7 bases from J, the gap between germline ends came to 15 bases. The CDR3 has 15 residues. The CDR3 loop is CASSQSSTDNSPLHF. The CDR3 DNA reads as TGTGCCAGCAGTCAGTCGTCGACAGACAATTCACCCCTCCACTTT.

There are many counts of this clonotype. V and J are TRBV18 and TRBJ1-1; D is unclear. Germline-derived CDR1 and CDR2 are KGHSH and LQKENI. Trimming removed 2 bases from V and 1 base from J, with 5 bases in between. This CDR3 contains 13 residues. The DNA for the CDR3 is TGTGCCAGCTCACCAGGGGAGAACACTGAAGCTTTCTTT. This sequence encodes CASSPGENTEAFF.

This clonotype showed up many times. The chain couples TRBV27 to TRBJ2-6; maybe TRBD2 (5 bases). V lost 5 bases, J lost 0 bases, and 14 bases lay in between. This CDR3 comprises 17 residues. In germline, CDR1 is MNHEY, CDR2 SMNVEV (reference sequence). CDR3 region: CASSPPRRASGANVLTF. As DNA, the CDR3 is TGTGCCAGCAGTCCCCCGAGGCGGGCCTCTGGGGCCAACGTCCTGACTTTC.

The chain employs TRBV29-1 and TRBJ2-7; 10 positions match TRBD2. Trimming cost V 4 bases and J 0 bases; bases outside gene matches: 3. This CDR3 comprises 14 residues. Germline values: CDR1 SQVTM, CDR2 ANQGSEA. The CDR3 loop is CSVALAGASYEQYF. CDR3 coding DNA: TGCAGCGTTGCGCTAGCGGGGGCCTCCTACGAGCAGTACTTC.

In its sample, this clonotype was seen a few times. This chain joins TRBV5-1 and TRBJ2-5; unclear D gene. This CDR3 spans 14 amino acids. Germline CDR1 and CDR2: SGHRS and YFSETQ. Trimming took 4 bases from V and 1 from J, leaving 11 bases between them. The CDR3 loop is CASSPGPTQETQYF. DNA of the CDR3: TGCGCCAGCAGCCCGGGCCCGACCCAAGAGACCCAGTACTTC.